Listed here is a single T cell receptor beta chain. What it binds is not known. Naive-designated CD8 cells lacked CD45RO, were positively enriched for CCR7, and omitted terminally differentiated effector memory CD45RA+ cells. Per the authors' pipeline: There were no quality scores in the junction-only immunoSEQ sequences, so filtering differed. The assay was immunoSEQ multiplex PCR, and TCRdb's table has in-frame clones only and misses some. V, J and clone size reflect that table, while D and trimming were determined from the DNA. Of around 1.9 million clones listed, about 93% are singletons. The sample comes from a study of shared clonotypes between healthy human individuals. The wider study: The plates for each donor numbered three CD4 naive, three CD4 memory, two CD8 naive and one CD8 memory.

Regarding the study as a whole: Sampling covered blood only; tissue repertoires likely differ. Across several donors, naive CD4 shared 5% to 6.5%, naive CD8 under 4%, memory CD4 roughly 2.1%, memory CD8 0.4% to 0.5%.

Sequences were obtained from naive CD8+ T cells from PBMCs. The receptor was derived from a man younger than 35 in good health. Some clones in this sample may be carry-over from other donors' samples.

The DNA of the CDR3 is TGTGCCAGCAGCATATTCTCGACAGGCTCTTACGAGCAGTACTTC. This encodes CASSIFSTGSYEQYF. The chain is built from TRBV28 and TRBJ2-7; D perhaps matches TRBD1 (6 bases). Germline-derived CDR1 and CDR2 are MDHEN and SYDVKM. The ends were cut back, 6 bases at V and 4 bases at J, with 19 bases in the middle. The CDR3 extends over 15 amino acids.